This T cell receptor beta chain was identified during a study of shared clonotypes between healthy human individuals. Regarding the study as a whole: Tissues were not sampled, only blood, and their repertoires likely differ.

The CDR3 extends over 13 amino acids. Germline V CDR1 and CDR2: SGHKS, YYEKEE (reference sequence). V was trimmed by 4 bases and J by 4 bases, leaving 11 bases between them. Division of CD4+ cells produced a CD45RA+ naive subset and a CD45RA-negative memory subset. With regard to this clone: The antigen is undetermined.

The method was immunoSEQ multiplex PCR; TCRdb's version includes in-frame clones alone and lacks a portion of them. Among roughly 2.6 million clones listed, more than 90% were seen once. The sequence derives from a man aged 18 to 30 in good health. V is TRBV5-5 and J is TRBJ1-2; a possible D gene is TRBD1 (5 bases). The sequencing input was naive CD4+ T cells sorted from blood. Subset meaning: CD45RA+ positively selected. The CDR3 loop reads CASSLRGLYGYTF. CDR3 nucleotide sequence: TGTGCCAGCAGCCTCCGGGGCCTCTATGGCTACACCTTC.